Presented here are 21 T cell receptor beta chains from one specimen sequenced in a study of CD8 T cells in Susac syndrome. When the RNA was reverse transcribed, random hexamers were used with an input of about 0.5 to 1 ug. MiXCR, applied by TCRdb to the immunoSEQ multiplex PCR reads, yields one record per CDR3 protein. The sample has around 110,000 distinct CDR3 sequences; roughly 95% are singletons. Sequencing input: CD4+ T cells from PBMCs. The receptors here all came from a human donor with Susac syndrome.

In this sample, this clonotype turned up once. The chain is built from TRBV12-3 or TRBV12-4 and TRBJ2-3, with 7 bases aligning to TRBD1. The CDR3 runs to 19 residues. The trim removed 5 bases at V and 4 bases at J, leaving 21 bases unmatched. CDR3 sequence reads: CASSQGVIGWGASADTQYF. The CDR3 DNA follows: TGTGCCAGCAGTCAGGGGGTGATAGGTTGGGGAGCTTCGGCAGATACGCAGTATTTT.

The chain is built from TRBV3-1 and TRBJ1-1; the D is unclear. This CDR3 is 13 amino acids long. V was cut by 0 bases and J by 12 bases, with 14 bases left in between. The germline CDR1 and CDR2 sequences are LGHDT and YNNKEL (reference sequence). Here the CDR3 DNA reads TGTGCCAGCAGCCAAGATCGTGGGGAGAGATCTTTCTTT. Translated: CASSQDRGERSFF.

The chain combines TRBV30 with TRBJ2-7, with a possible D match to TRBD1 (6 bases). The CDR3 sequence is 14 residues long. V was pared by 4 bases and J by 1 base, with 14 bases between. CDR1 is GTSNPN, CDR2 SVGIG, per germline (reference sequence). CDR3 sequence: CAWKVGDTSYEQYF. The CDR3 nucleotides read TGTGCCTGGAAGGTCGGGGACACTTCCTACGAGCAGTACTTC.

V and J are TRBV5-1 and TRBJ2-2; 7 bases agree with TRBD1. The V gene's germline CDR1 is SGHRS and CDR2 YFSETQ. The CDR3 length is 16 residues. The trim removed 0 bases at V and 5 bases at J, leaving 7 bases unmatched. For the CDR3, the DNA is TGCGCCAGCAGCTTGGGTCTGACGGACAGGACCGGGGAGCTGTTTTTT. Protein product: CASSLGLTDRTGELFF.

This clonotype was seen a single time. The genes are TRBV30 and TRBJ1-5; TRBD1 might be the D (5 bases). Trimming took off 2 bases at V and 7 bases at J, with 15 bases between the two ends. Germline V gene data show CDR1 as GTSNPN and CDR2 as SVGIG (reference sequence). This CDR3 is built from 14 residues. The CDR3 loop is CAWSMGLRGQPQHF. The DNA of the CDR3 is TGTGCCTGGAGTATGGGTCTTCGGGGCCAGCCCCAGCATTTT.

This clonotype was seen a handful of times. V usage is TRBV7-2 and J usage is TRBJ1-2, with TRBD1 as a possible D gene (5 bases). Germline values: CDR1 SGHTA, CDR2 FQGNSA. CDR3 length equals 12 residues. Trimming took 1 base from V and 5 from J, leaving 5 bases between them. The CDR3 nucleotides are TGTGCCAGCAGCTTAGGGGGGTATGGCTACACCTTC. Residues: CASSLGGYGYTF.

The chain joins TRBV9 to TRBJ2-1, with a weak D call TRBD2 (6 bases). The CDR3 has 16 residues. The V and J ends lost 3 bases and 6 bases respectively, with 19 bases between them. Germline V gene data show CDR1 as SGDLS and CDR2 as YYNGEE. The CDR3 loop is CASSAPLRDLSNEQFF. CDR3 in DNA: TGTGCCAGCAGCGCCCCTCTCAGGGACTTGAGCAATGAGCAGTTCTTC. Based on the CDR3 plus reference TRBV9 and TRBJ2-1, the full variable domain is DSGVTQTPKHLITATGQRVTLRCSPRSGDLSVYWYQQSLDQGLQFLIQYYNGEERAKGNILERFSAQQFPDLHSELNLSSLELGDSALYFCASSAPLRDLSNEQFFGPGTRLTVL.

This rearrangement joins TRBV7-9 to TRBJ2-7; 9 nucleotides agree with TRBD2. Germline CDR1 reads SEHNR; CDR2 reads FQNEAQ (reference sequence). The CDR3 spans 17 residues. Unmatched junction bases numbered 11, after V lost 1 base and J lost 4 bases. DNA for the CDR3: TGTGCCAGCAGCTTAGTCGGAAGGAGCGGGAGGCCTTACGAGCAGTACTTC. The encoded protein is CASSLVGRSGRPYEQYF.

The chain employs TRBV9 and TRBJ2-2, with 7 bases aligning to TRBD1. This CDR3 comprises 15 residues. From germline, CDR1 is SGDLS and CDR2 YYNGEE. The ends lost 4 bases at V and 5 bases at J; junction bases unmatched: 8. The CDR3 region has the DNA TGTGCCAGCAGCTTCCGGGACAGTGGTACCGGGGAGCTGTTTTTT. Its translation: CASSFRDSGTGELFF.

This sequence joins TRBV5-1 and TRBJ2-5; D is undetermined. CDR1 is SGHRS, CDR2 YFSETQ, per germline. V was trimmed by 4 bases and J by 5 bases, leaving 12 bases between them. This CDR3 is built from 13 residues. CDR3 sequence: CASSALGRETQYF. The DNA for the CDR3 is TGCGCCAGCAGCGCCTTGGGCCGTGAGACCCAGTACTTC.

V gene TRBV5-4 combines with J gene TRBJ2-1; TRBD2 might be the D (5 bases). With 0 bases removed from V and 0 bases from J, the gap between germline ends came to 7 bases. This CDR3 has 15 residues. From germline, CDR1 is SGHNT and CDR2 YYREEE (reference sequence). CDR3 DNA sequence: TGTGCCAGCAGCTTGGAAGGGAGCTCCTACAATGAGCAGTTCTTC. Protein: CASSLEGSSYNEQFF.

The rearrangement links TRBV11-1 to TRBJ2-1; D gene uncertain. Germline V lookup: CDR1 SGHAT, CDR2 FQDESV (reference sequence). The CDR3 is made up of 14 amino acids. The CDR3 DNA sequence: TGTGCGACTGGGTCAGGAAGCTCCTACAATGAGCAGTTCTTC. Its protein is CATGSGSSYNEQFF.

A single count supports this clonotype. The rearrangement uses TRBV18 and TRBJ2-1; no definite D call. The CDR3 covers 12 residues. Between the trimmed V and J ends, which lost 5 bases and 6 bases, there was a span of 8 bases. Germline-derived CDR1 and CDR2 are KGHSH and LQKENI. CDR3 nucleotide sequence: TGTGCCAGCTCAGCCGGCAGCAATGAGCAGTTCTTC. Encoded protein: CASSAGSNEQFF.

The chain has TRBV30 and TRBJ2-2, with D perhaps matching TRBD2 (5 bases). The CDR3 has 16 residues. Trimming stripped 2 bases from V and 2 bases from J, with 15 bases between. The germline gives CDR1 GTSNPN, CDR2 SVGIG (reference sequence). The CDR3 DNA sequence: TGTGCCTGGAGTAAACCGGGGAATGGAAACACCGGGGAGCTGTTTTTT. Its translation: CAWSKPGNGNTGELFF.

This clonotype occurred once. V gene TRBV20-1 combines with J gene TRBJ2-1; TRBD2 agrees at 9 bases. Trimming removed 5 bases from V and 7 bases from J; junction bases left unmatched: 9. The CDR3 is 14 residues long. Germline assignment: CDR1 DFQATT and CDR2 SNEGSKA (reference sequence). CDR3 DNA sequence: TGCAGTGCTGCCTATAGCGGGAGCGGAAATGAGCAGTTCTTC. Residues: CSAAYSGSGNEQFF.

This clonotype was detected only a few times. The gene calls are TRBV7-2 and TRBJ2-4; possibly TRBD1 for D (6 bases). V shed 5 bases and J shed 7 bases, with 12 bases lying between them. This CDR3 region has 13 residues. CDR1 and CDR2 from the germline V gene are SGHTA and FQGNSA. As DNA, the CDR3 is TGTGCCAGCAGCCCGTCCACAGGGAACATTCAGTACTTC. Its translation is CASSPSTGNIQYF.

The chain couples TRBV4-1 to TRBJ1-2; D remains unclear. The V gene lost 3 bases and the J gene lost 1 base, with 12 bases spanning the gap. The CDR3 runs to 15 residues. CDR1 and CDR2 from the germline V gene are MGHRA and YSYEKL. As DNA, the CDR3 is TGCGCCAGCAGCCAGGCCGGGCCCCGTAACTATGGCTACACCTTC. Protein: CASSQAGPRNYGYTF.

This clonotype appeared a single time. The V call is TRBV28, the J call TRBJ1-1, with TRBD1 matching over 8 bases. The V gene end was trimmed by 5 bases and the J gene end by 2 bases; junction bases not matched to a gene: 10. The CDR3 totals 16 residues. The germline gives CDR1 MDHEN, CDR2 SYDVKM. CDR3 DNA sequence: TGTGCCAGCAGTCGGACCCCCGGGACAGGTAACACTGAAGCTTTCTTT. It yields the protein CASSRTPGTGNTEAFF.

This clonotype has just a few counts. This chain joins TRBV20-1 and TRBJ2-3; D gene unclear. Germline V gene data show CDR1 as DFQATT and CDR2 as SNEGSKA (reference sequence). With 2 bases removed from V and 1 base from J, the gap between germline ends came to 7 bases. CDR3 length: 13 residues. In DNA, the CDR3 is TGCAGTGCTAGACAGGAACGCACAGATACGCAGTATTTT. This sequence encodes CSARQERTDTQYF.

The rearrangement joins TRBV29-1 to TRBJ1-2; no clear D. The CDR3 is made up of 13 amino acids. V lost 4 bases to trimming and J lost 4 bases, with 13 bases between them. Germline V CDR1 and CDR2: SQVTM, ANQGSEA. In DNA, the CDR3 is TGCAGCGTTGTCGGAGGATTCGGCTATGGCTACACCTTC. Translated: CSVVGGFGYGYTF. Complete variable domain (other parts from reference TRBV29-1 and TRBJ1-2): SAVISQKPSRDICQRGTSLTIQCQVDSQVTMMFWYRQQPGQSLTLIATANQGSEATYESGFVIDKFPISRPNLTFSTLTVSNMSPEDSSIYLCSVVGGFGYGYTFGSGTRLTVV.

The chain employs TRBV20-1 and TRBJ2-7; 7 bases align to TRBD1. The length of the CDR3 is 12 residues. V shed 4 bases, J shed 7 bases, and the junction held 7 bases outside the gene matches. Germline V gene sequence: CDR1 DFQATT, CDR2 SNEGSKA (reference sequence). Written as DNA, the CDR3 is TGCAGTGCTACCATTACAGGGGATGAGCAGTACTTC. Its translation is CSATITGDEQYF.